The 8 T cell receptor beta chains below were found in one sample sequenced in a study of T-cell reconstitution after alpha-beta-depleted transplantation in children. This sample's TCRbeta library carried unique molecular identifier barcodes. TCRdb re-called the PCR reads through MiXCR, storing one row per CDR3 protein. The table records about 290,000 distinct CDR3 sequences, around 10% of them present only once. The material sequenced was PBMCs, taken before TCRalphabeta/CD19-depleted stem cell transplant. The receptors were gathered from a boy younger than two with acute myeloid leukemia, due to receive a stem cell transplant.

This clonotype was counted ten times or more. This chain uses TRBV28 with TRBJ2-1; TRBD2 matches 8 bases. V lost 5 bases and J lost 8; bases outside the gene matches: 20. The germline V gene encodes CDR1 MDHEN and CDR2 SYDVKM. This CDR3 has 18 amino acids. CDR3 sequence (DNA): TGTGCCAGCAGTGCCCTACGGGGGGGGGCACATAGAGGTGATGAGCAGTTCTTC. It is translated as CASSALRGGAHRGDEQFF.

This clonotype has at least ten counts. The chain carries TRBV5-1 and TRBJ2-5, with 9 bases lining up with TRBD1. J was trimmed by 5 bases and V by 0 bases; bases with no gene match: 5. The germline V gene has CDR1 SGHRS and CDR2 YFSETQ. The CDR3 spans 15 residues. In DNA form, the CDR3 reads TGCGCCAGCAGCTTGGCAACAGGGGGCCCTGAGACCCAGTACTTC. It is translated as CASSLATGGPETQYF.

This chain joins TRBV20-1 and TRBJ2-4; D may be TRBD1 (6 bases). Between the trimmed V and J ends, which lost 0 bases and 0 bases, there was a span of 24 bases. The CDR3 runs to 20 residues. The germline V gene encodes CDR1 DFQATT and CDR2 SNEGSKA (reference sequence). For the CDR3, the DNA is TGCAGTGCTAGAGATCGGGCACAGGGCCCCTCATTTCTAGCCAAAAACATTCAGTACTTC. Translated: CSARDRAQGPSFLAKNIQYF.

This clonotype was counted ten times or more. This rearrangement joins TRBV20-1 to TRBJ2-1, with TRBD2 matching over 8 bases. The CDR3 has 13 residues. The ends lost 8 bases at V and 3 bases at J; junction bases unmatched: 6. Germline values: CDR1 DFQATT, CDR2 SNEGSKA (reference sequence). CDR3 DNA: TGCAGTTTCGGGAGGGCCGACTACAATGAGCAGTTCTTC. It translates to CSFGRADYNEQFF.

The CDR3 sequence: CSAAGTSGYEQYF. As DNA, the CDR3 is TGCAGTGCCGCCGGGACTAGCGGTTACGAGCAGTACTTC. The chain uses TRBV20-1 and TRBJ2-7; TRBD2 aligns across 11 bases. Germline values: CDR1 DFQATT, CDR2 SNEGSKA (reference sequence). This CDR3 has 13 amino acids. V was pared by 6 bases and J by 4 bases, with 5 bases of the junction left unmatched.

This clonotype has a handful of counts. The V gene is TRBV19, the J gene TRBJ2-5; D not certain. CDR1 and CDR2 from the germline V gene are LNHDA and SQIVND (reference sequence). This CDR3 is 13 amino acids long. Trimming removed 6 bases from V and 2 bases from J, with 10 bases in between. CDR3 nucleotides: TGTGCCAGTAGGACTGTAGGTCAAGAGACCCAGTACTTC. This sequence encodes CASRTVGQETQYF.

The sample holds many counts of this clonotype. The chain employs TRBV20-1 and TRBJ2-5; D might be TRBD2 (6 bases). Germline V gives CDR1 DFQATT, CDR2 SNEGSKA (reference sequence). CDR3 length equals 14 residues. V lost 5 bases to trimming and J lost 2 bases, with 15 bases between them. The CDR3 DNA is TGCAGTGCTGCGACACTAGCAGAACAAGAGACCCAGTACTTC. This codes for CSAATLAEQETQYF.

The J gene is TRBJ2-7, the V gene TRBV20-1; 7 nucleotides align to TRBD1. The V gene's germline CDR1 is DFQATT and CDR2 SNEGSKA (reference sequence). J gave up 7 bases and V 0 bases, and 12 bases lay outside the gene matches. This CDR3 comprises 15 residues. Written as DNA, the CDR3 is TGCAGTGCTAGAGAGTTGGGCCACAGGGGTCAAGAGCAGTACTTC. This translates into CSARELGHRGQEQYF.